In its sample, the clone carrying this TCR beta chain was seen many times. What it recognizes is unknown. The read stops 3 residues short of the end of the CDR3; the missing end is completed from the germline J gene. Some clones are missing from TCRdb's copy, which holds only in-frame ones; the method was immunoSEQ multiplex PCR. Observed in the sample are about 40,000 clones, none of them singletons. The data derive from a study of T cell clonality in common variable immunodeficiency. Germline trimming cut 3 bases from V and 0 bases from J; bases unmatched to any gene: 2. From germline, CDR1 is GTSNPN and CDR2 SVGIG (reference sequence). The CDR3 contains 14 residues. Study results and caveats: The cause of increased CVID clonality remains unclear without subpopulation sequencing.

The sequence was obtained from a person between 18 and 70 years old in good health. The chain recombines TRBV30 with TRBJ2-7; TRBD2 matches at 10 bases. Specimen: peripheral blood mononuclear cells. CDR3 loop: CAWRSGGASYEQYF. The covered CDR3 bases are TGTGCCTGGAGGAGCGGGGGGGCCTCCTACGAG.